The present T cell receptor beta chain was sequenced within a study of glioma-infiltrating T cells after dendritic cell vaccination. Input was around 2 ug genomic DNA, or all available if less. Assay used: immunoSEQ multiplex PCR; TCRdb lists only in-frame clones, some missing. The repertoire consists of 85,000 to 100,000 clones, with around 80% occurring once and the leading ten covering 5% to 7%. CDR3 length: 15 amino acids. From germline, CDR1 is SGHRS and CDR2 YFSETQ. The V and J ends lost 5 bases and 6 bases, in that order; junction bases with no gene match: 9. Time point given: after dendritic cell vaccination, including at tumor progression/relapse.

The V and J genes are TRBV5-1 and TRBJ1-5; 9 bases agree with TRBD1. The sequenced sample was blood, obtained after dendritic cell vaccination. The TCR sequence derives from a human donor with glioblastoma. CDR3 residues: CASRAGTGFGQPQHF. CDR3 sequence (DNA): TGCGCCAGCAGAGCCGGGACAGGGTTCGGTCAGCCCCAGCATTTT. Supplemented by reference TRBV5-1 and TRBJ1-5, the full variable domain reads KAGVTQTPRYLIKTRGQQVTLSCSPISGHRSVSWYQQTPGQGLQFLFEYFSETQRNKGNFPGRFSGRQFSNSRSEMNVSTLELGDSALYLCASRAGTGFGQPQHFGDGTRLSIL.